A single TCR beta chain is shown here with its context. This sample is part of a study of shared clonotypes between healthy human individuals. CDR1 and CDR2 from the germline V gene are KGHSH and LQKENI. This CDR3 region has 17 residues. V lost 3 bases, J lost 4 bases, and 10 bases stayed unmatched. The table came from immunoSEQ multiplex PCR; TCRdb's copy has only in-frame clones and leaves some out. The sample has about 1,500,000 clones; more than 95% are singletons. Sequencing input: naive CD4+ T cells sorted from blood. Documented subset: CD45RA+ positively selected. The receptor's source is a man in his thirties or forties in good health. V gene TRBV18 combines with J gene TRBJ2-1; 9 nucleotides agree with TRBD2. The CDR3 nucleotides read TGTGCCAGCTCACCCCTCGAGGTAGCGGGAGTTTACAATGAGCAGTTCTTC. This translates into CASSPLEVAGVYNEQFF.